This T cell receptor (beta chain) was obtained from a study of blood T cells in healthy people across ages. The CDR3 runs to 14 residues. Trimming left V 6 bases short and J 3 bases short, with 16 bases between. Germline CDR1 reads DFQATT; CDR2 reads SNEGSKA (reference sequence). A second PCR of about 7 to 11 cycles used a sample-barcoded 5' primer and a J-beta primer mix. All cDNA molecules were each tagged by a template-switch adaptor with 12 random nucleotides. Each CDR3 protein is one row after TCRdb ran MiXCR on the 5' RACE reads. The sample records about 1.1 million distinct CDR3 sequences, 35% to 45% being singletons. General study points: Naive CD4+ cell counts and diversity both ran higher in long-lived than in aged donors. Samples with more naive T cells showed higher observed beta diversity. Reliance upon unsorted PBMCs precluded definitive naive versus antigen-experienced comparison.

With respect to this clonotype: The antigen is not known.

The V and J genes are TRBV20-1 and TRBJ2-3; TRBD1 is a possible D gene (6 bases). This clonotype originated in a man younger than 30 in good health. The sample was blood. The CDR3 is CSAPLGGVTDTQYF. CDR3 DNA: TGCAGTGCCCCTTTAGGGGGAGTAACAGATACGCAGTATTTT.